The present T cell receptor beta chain was sequenced within a study of blood T cell repertoires in COVID-19. Across the study: The samples span acute and convalescent COVID-19 from the United States, Italy and Spain.

Enrollees, about 18 to 100 years old, lived in approximately 24 US areas. Cohorts were determined from participant-reported clinical history. Two negative PCRs, clearance, or symptom resolution had been documented for recovered Cohort 3 donors. The germline gives CDR1 MDHEN, CDR2 SYDVKM. Unmatched junction bases numbered 3, after V lost 1 base and J lost 10 bases. The CDR3 loop spans 12 amino acids. Only in-frame clones appear in the TCRdb table, and some are missing; sequencing was by immunoSEQ multiplex PCR. Counted here are a few hundred thousand clones, roughly 91% occurring once; the ten biggest clones make up about 0.63%.

This clonotype was obtained from a man aged 18 to 35 who had recovered from COVID-19. The genes are TRBV28 and TRBJ1-1; the match to TRBD1 covers 7 bases. Specimen: PBMCs or T cells enriched from blood (not recorded which). Here the CDR3 reads CASSLYSGGAFF. DNA for the CDR3: TGTGCCAGCAGTTTATATTCAGGGGGAGCTTTCTTT.